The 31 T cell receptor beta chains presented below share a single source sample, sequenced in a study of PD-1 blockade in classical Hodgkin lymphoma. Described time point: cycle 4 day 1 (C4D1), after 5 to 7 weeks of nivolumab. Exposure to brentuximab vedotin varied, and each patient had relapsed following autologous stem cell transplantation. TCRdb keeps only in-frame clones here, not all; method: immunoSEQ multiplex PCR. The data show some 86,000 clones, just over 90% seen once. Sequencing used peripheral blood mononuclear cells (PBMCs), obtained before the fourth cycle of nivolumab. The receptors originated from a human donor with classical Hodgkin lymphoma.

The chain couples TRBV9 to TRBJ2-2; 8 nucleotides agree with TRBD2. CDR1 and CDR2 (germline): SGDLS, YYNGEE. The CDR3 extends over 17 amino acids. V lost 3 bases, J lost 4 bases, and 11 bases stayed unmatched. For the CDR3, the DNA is TGTGCCAGCAGCGCCCCACCGGGGGGGGCAATCACCGGGGAGCTGTTTTTT. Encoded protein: CASSAPPGGAITGELFF.

CDR3 DNA sequence: TGTGCCAGCAGTTACTCGATGGACAGGGGTTCACCCCTCCACTTT. Its protein product is CASSYSMDRGSPLHF. The chain uses TRBV6-5 and TRBJ1-6; 9 bases align to TRBD1. The CDR3 is 15 amino acids. Germline CDR1 reads MNHEY; CDR2 reads SVGAGI. The junction had 3 bases not matched to a gene; V was cut back by 0 bases and J by 9 bases.

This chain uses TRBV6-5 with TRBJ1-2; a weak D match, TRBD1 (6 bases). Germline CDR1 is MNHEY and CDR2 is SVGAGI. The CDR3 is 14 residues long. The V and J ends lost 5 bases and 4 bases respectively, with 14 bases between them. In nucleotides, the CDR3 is TGTGCCAGCAGTCCGGTCAGGGACACCTATGGCTACACCTTC. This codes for CASSPVRDTYGYTF.

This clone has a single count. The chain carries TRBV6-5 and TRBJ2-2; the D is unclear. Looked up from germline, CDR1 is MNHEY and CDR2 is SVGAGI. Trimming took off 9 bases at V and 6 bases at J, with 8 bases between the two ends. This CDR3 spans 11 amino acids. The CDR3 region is CASLFAGELFF. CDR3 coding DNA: TGTGCCAGTTTATTCGCCGGGGAGCTGTTTTTT.

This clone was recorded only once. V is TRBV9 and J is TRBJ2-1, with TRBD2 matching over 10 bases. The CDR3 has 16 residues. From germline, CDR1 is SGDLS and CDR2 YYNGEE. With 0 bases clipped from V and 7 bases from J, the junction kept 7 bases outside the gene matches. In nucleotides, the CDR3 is TGTGCCAGCAGCGTAGAGAGCGGGGGGGTTGGAAATGAGCAGTTCTTC. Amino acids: CASSVESGGVGNEQFF.

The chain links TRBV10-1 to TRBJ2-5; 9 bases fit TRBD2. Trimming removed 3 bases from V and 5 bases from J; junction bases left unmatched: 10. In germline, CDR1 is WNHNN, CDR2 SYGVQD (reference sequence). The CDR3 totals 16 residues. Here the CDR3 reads CASSESARGGWETQYF. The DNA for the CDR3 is TGCGCCAGCAGTGAATCTGCGCGGGGGGGCTGGGAGACCCAGTACTTC.

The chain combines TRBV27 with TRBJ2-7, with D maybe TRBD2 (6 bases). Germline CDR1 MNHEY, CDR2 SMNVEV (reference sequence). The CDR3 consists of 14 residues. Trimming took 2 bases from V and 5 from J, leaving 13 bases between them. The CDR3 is CASSLEWRVHEQYF. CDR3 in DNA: TGTGCCAGCAGTTTAGAGTGGAGGGTCCACGAGCAGTACTTC.

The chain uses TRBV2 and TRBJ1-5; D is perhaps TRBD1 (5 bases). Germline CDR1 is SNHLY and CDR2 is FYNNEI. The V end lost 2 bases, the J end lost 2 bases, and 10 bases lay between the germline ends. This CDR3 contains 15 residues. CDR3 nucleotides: TGTGCCAGCAGTGAAATCAGGGCAGGCAATCAGCCCCAGCATTTT. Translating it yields CASSEIRAGNQPQHF.

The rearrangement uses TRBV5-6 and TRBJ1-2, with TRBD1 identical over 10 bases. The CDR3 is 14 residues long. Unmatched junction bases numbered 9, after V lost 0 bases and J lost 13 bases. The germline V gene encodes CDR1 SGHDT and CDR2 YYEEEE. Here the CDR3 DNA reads TGTGCCAGCAGCTTGGTCTGGACAGGGGGAACGTGCACCTTC. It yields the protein CASSLVWTGGTCTF. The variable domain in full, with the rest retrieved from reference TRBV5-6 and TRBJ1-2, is DAGVTQSPTHLIKTRGQQVTLRCSPKSGHDTVSWYQQALGQGPQFIFQYYEEEERQRGNFPDRFSGHQFPNYSSELNVNALLLGDSALYLCASSLVWTGGTCTFGSGTRLTVV.

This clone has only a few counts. CDR3 in amino acids: CAWSVMAPGNTEAFF. DNA of the CDR3: TGTGCCTGGAGTGTAATGGCCCCCGGCAACACTGAAGCTTTCTTT. V and J are TRBV30 and TRBJ1-1; no reliable D call. The V gene's germline CDR1 is GTSNPN and CDR2 SVGIG (reference sequence). Trimming left V 0 bases short and J 2 bases short, with 13 bases between. This CDR3 has 15 amino acids.

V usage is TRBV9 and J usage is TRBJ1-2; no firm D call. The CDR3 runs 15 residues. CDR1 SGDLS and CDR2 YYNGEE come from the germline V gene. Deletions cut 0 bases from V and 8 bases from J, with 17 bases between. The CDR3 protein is CASSVEQTRLGGYTF. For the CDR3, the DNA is TGTGCCAGCAGCGTAGAACAGACCCGTTTAGGGGGCTACACCTTC.

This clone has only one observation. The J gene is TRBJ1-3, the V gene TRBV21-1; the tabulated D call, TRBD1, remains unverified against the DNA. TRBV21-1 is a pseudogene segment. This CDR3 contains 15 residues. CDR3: CASKIGADIPNTIYF. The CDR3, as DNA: TGTGCCAGCAAGATTGGGGCTGACATCCCGAACACCATATATTTT.

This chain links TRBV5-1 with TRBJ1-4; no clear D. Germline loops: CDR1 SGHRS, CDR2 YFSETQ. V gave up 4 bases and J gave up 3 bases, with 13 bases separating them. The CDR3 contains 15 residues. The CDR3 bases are TGCGCCAGCAGCATTGACGCTCGGGCTAATGAAAAACTGTTTTTT. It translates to CASSIDARANEKLFF. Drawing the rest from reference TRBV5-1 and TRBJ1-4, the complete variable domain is KAGVTQTPRYLIKTRGQQVTLSCSPISGHRSVSWYQQTPGQGLQFLFEYFSETQRNKGNFPGRFSGRQFSNSRSEMNVSTLELGDSALYLCASSIDARANEKLFFGSGTQLSVL.

DNA for the CDR3: TGTGCCAGAAGCCCGTGTCGGGACAGGGCCTTTTCGGAGACCCAGTACTTC. Translating gives CARSPCRDRAFSETQYF. The V and J genes are TRBV5-3 and TRBJ2-5; 9 bases match TRBD1. TRBV5-3 is sorted into the ORF group, with uncertain function. The V gene end was trimmed by 4 bases and the J gene end by 5 bases; junction bases not matched to a gene: 15. This CDR3 has 17 amino acids.

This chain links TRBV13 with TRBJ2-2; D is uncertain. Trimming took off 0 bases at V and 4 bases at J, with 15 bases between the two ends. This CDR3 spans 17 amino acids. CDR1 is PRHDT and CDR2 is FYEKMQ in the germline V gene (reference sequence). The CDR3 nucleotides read TGTGCCAGCAGCTTAGGGGAGTTGGGTCAGGTCACCGGGGAGCTGTTTTTT. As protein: CASSLGELGQVTGELFF.

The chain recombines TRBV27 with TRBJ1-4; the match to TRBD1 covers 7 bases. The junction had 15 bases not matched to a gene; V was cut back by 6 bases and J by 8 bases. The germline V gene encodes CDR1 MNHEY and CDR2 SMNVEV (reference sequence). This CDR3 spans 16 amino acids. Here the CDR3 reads CASRQGDREVGEKLFF. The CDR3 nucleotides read TGTGCCAGCAGACAAGGTGACAGGGAGGTAGGGGAAAAACTGTTTTTT.

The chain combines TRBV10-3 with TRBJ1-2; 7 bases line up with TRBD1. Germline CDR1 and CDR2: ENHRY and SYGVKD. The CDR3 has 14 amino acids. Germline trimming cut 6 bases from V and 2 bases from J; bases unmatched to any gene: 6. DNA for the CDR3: TGTGCCATCAGAAGCGCAGGGGGGAACTATGGCTACACCTTC. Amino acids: CAIRSAGGNYGYTF.

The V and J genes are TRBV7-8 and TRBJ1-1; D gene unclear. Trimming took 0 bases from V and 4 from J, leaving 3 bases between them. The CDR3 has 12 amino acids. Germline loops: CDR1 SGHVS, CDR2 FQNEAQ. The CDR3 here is CASSLASTEAFF. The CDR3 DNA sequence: TGTGCCAGCAGCTTAGCGTCCACTGAAGCTTTCTTT.

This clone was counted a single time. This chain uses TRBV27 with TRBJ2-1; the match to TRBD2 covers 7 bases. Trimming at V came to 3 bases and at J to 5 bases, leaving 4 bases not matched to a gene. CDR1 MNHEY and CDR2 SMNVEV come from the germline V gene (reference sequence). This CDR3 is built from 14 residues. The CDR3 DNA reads TGTGCCAGCAGTTTTGGGGGGGTTAACAATGAGCAGTTCTTC. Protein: CASSFGGVNNEQFF.

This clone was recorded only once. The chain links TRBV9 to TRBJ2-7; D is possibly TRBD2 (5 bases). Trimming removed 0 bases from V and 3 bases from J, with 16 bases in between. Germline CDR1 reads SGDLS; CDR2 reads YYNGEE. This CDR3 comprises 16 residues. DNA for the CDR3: TGTGCCAGCAGCGTAGCCGTAGGTAGCGACCTCTACGAGCAGTACTTC. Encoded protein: CASSVAVGSDLYEQYF. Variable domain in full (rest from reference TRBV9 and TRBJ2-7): DSGVTQTPKHLITATGQRVTLRCSPRSGDLSVYWYQQSLDQGLQFLIQYYNGEERAKGNILERFSAQQFPDLHSELNLSSLELGDSALYFCASSVAVGSDLYEQYFGPGTRLTVT.

CDR3 residues: CASSTPSTPRTEAFF. CDR3 nucleotide sequence: TGTGCCAGCAGTACCCCCTCGACCCCGAGAACTGAAGCTTTCTTT. The V call is TRBV28, the J call TRBJ1-1; D is uncertain. This CDR3 contains 15 residues. Germline lookup yields CDR1 MDHEN and CDR2 SYDVKM. Trimming shortened V by 5 bases and J by 5 bases, and 18 bases separated the two germline ends.

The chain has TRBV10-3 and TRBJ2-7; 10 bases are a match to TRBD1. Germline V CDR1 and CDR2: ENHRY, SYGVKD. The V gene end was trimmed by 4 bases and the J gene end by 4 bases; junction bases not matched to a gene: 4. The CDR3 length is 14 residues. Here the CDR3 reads CAISVSGQGYEQYF. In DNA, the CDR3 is TGTGCCATCAGTGTATCGGGACAGGGGTACGAGCAGTACTTC.

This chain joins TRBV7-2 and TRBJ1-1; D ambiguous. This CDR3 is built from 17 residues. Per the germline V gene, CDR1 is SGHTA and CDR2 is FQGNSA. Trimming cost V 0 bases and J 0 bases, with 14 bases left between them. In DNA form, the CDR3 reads TGTGCCAGCAGCTTAGCGCGCATTAGCAGCCTGAACACTGAAGCTTTCTTT. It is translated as CASSLARISSLNTEAFF. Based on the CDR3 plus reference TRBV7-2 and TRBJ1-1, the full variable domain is GAGVSQSPSNKVTEKGKDVELRCDPISGHTALYWYRQSLGQGLEFLIYFQGNSAPDKSGLPSDRFSAERTGGSVSTLTIQRTQQEDSAVYLCASSLARISSLNTEAFFGQGTRLTVV.

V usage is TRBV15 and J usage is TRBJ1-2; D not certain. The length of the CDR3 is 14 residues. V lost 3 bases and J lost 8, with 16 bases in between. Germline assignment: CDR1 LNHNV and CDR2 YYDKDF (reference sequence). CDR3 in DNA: TGTGCCACCAGCAGGGGCCCACTCAACGGGGGCTACACCTTC. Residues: CATSRGPLNGGYTF. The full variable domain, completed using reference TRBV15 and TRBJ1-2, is DAMVIQNPRYQVTQFGKPVTLSCSQTLNHNVMYWYQQKSSQAPKLLFHYYDKDFNNEADTPDNFQSRRPNTSFCFLDIRSPGLGDTAMYLCATSRGPLNGGYTFGSGTRLTVV.

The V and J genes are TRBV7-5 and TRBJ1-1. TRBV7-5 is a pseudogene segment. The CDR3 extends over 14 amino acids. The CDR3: CARTRDGMNTEAFF. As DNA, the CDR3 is TGTGCCAGAACCAGAGACGGAATGAACACTGAAGCTTTCTTT.

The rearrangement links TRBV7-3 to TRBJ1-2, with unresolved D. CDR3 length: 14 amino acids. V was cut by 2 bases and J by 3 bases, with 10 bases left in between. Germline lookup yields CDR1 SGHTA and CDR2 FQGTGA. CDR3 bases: TGTGCCAGCAGCTTAGGGTCCGAATACTATGGCTACACCTTC. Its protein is CASSLGSEYYGYTF.

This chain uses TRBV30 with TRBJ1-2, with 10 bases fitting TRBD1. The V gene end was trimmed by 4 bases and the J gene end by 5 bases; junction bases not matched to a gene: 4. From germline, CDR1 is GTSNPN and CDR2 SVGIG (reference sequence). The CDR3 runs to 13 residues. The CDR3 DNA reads TGTGCCTGGACGACAGGGGGCGTTTATGGCTACACCTTC. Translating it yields CAWTTGGVYGYTF.

The CDR3 here is CASSARQADQPQHF. The CDR3 DNA reads as TGTGCCAGCAGCGCTCGACAGGCGGATCAGCCCCAGCATTTT. The rearrangement links TRBV21-1 to TRBJ1-5; TRBD1, the D gene given by the table, was not confirmed from the DNA. TRBV21-1 corresponds to a pseudogene. This CDR3 contains 14 residues.

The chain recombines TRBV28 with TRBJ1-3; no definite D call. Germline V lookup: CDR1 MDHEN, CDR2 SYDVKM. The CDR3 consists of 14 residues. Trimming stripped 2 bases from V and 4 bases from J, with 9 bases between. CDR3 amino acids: CASSLSSPGNTIYF. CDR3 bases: TGTGCCAGCAGTTTAAGCTCCCCCGGAAACACCATATATTTT.

DNA for the CDR3: TGTGCCAGCAGTGACTCGGGGACAGGCCCCCTGCTTGGTGGCTACACCTTC. It codes for CASSDSGTGPLLGGYTF. The chain couples TRBV6-4 to TRBJ1-2; 8 positions match TRBD1. There are 17 residues in the CDR3. Germline CDR1 and CDR2: MRHNA and SNTAGT. The ends lost 0 bases at V and 7 bases at J; junction bases unmatched: 13.

CDR3 sequence (DNA): TGTGCCAGTAGTATACCAGGAGGGGATGGCTACACCTTC. Translated, it gives CASSIPGGDGYTF. The J gene is TRBJ1-2, the V gene TRBV19, with D tentatively TRBD1 (5 bases). The germline gives CDR1 LNHDA, CDR2 SQIVND (reference sequence). CDR3 length: 13 amino acids. Trimming left V 2 bases short and J 6 bases short, with 10 bases between.